The subject of this entry is one TCR beta chain. This specimen comes from a study of technical replicates of blood from several donors. Trimming removed 3 bases at V and 2 bases at J, with 20 bases between. The CDR3 runs to 18 residues. CDR1 WSHSY and CDR2 SAAADI come from the germline V gene. Sequencing was performed with immunoSEQ multiplex PCR; in TCRdb, only in-frame clones are kept and a portion is missing. The table records about 70,000 clones, nearly 98% of them present only once. This TCR came from a human donor in good health. The sequenced sample consisted of T cells isolated from PBMCs. The V gene is TRBV10-2, the J gene TRBJ1-5; a weak D match, TRBD1 (6 bases). The chain's CDR3 is CASSDSLRGALGNQPQHF. The DNA for the CDR3 is TGCGCCAGCAGTGATTCACTGCGGGGGGCGCTTGGCAATCAGCCCCAGCATTTT.